A selection of T cell receptor beta chains follows, all from one sample in a study of regulatory T cells in long-lasting Graves disease. TCRdb re-called the multiplex PCR reads with MiXCR, one entry per CDR3 protein. Of a few hundred thousand distinct CDR3 sequences listed, about 11% are singletons. These data also formed part of another study, on T cells in Graves' hyperthyroidism and ophthalmopathy.

The material sequenced was peripheral blood mononuclear cells (PBMCs), taken at new diagnosis, from a patient treated with antithyroid drugs. Source of these receptors: a woman under 30 with Graves disease. Each CDR3 is given with its conserved first and last residue. D genes are given only for firm matches. For some rows the clone size is stated as once, few or many, or as a class when expanded; others skip it.

size,J,V,D,CDR3,DNA
many,TRBJ1-1,TRBV20-1,.,CSASSQGNTEAFF,TGCAGTGCTAGTTCCCAGGGGAACACTGAAGCTTTCTTT
many,TRBJ2-2,TRBV5-1,.,CASSWGATGTGELFF,TGCGCCAGCAGCTGGGGGGCGACGGGCACCGGGGAGCTGTTTTTT
many,TRBJ1-2,TRBV18,TRBD1,CASSGQAVANYGYTF,TGTGCCAGCTCTGGACAGGCTGTCGCTAACTATGGCTACACCTTC
few,TRBJ2-7,TRBV6-1,.,CATADGYEQYF,TGTGCTACCGCTGACGGATACGAGCAGTACTTC
many,TRBJ1-4,TRBV4-1,TRBD1,CASSHLNRGGNEKLFF,TGCGCCAGCAGCCATCTAAACAGGGGTGGTAACGAAAAACTGTTTTTT
many,TRBJ1-2,TRBV7-8,.,CASTNSADFYGYTF,TGTGCCAGCACTAATTCCGCAGACTTTTATGGCTACACCTTC
many,TRBJ1-2,TRBV30,.,CAWSVTDYGYTF,TGTGCCTGGAGTGTAACCGACTATGGCTACACCTTC
many,TRBJ2-7,TRBV10-3,TRBD2,CAIGGLEGHEQYF,TGTGCCATCGGGGGACTAGAGGGCCACGAGCAGTACTTC
few,TRBJ1-6,TRBV6-5,.,CASSYDGYNSPLHF,TGTGCCAGCAGTTACGACGGGTATAATTCACCCCTCCACTTT
many,TRBJ2-7,TRBV28,.,CASRRHNYEQYF,TGTGCCAGCAGGAGACACAACTACGAGCAGTACTTC
many,TRBJ2-1,TRBV7-9,.,CASSRTDYNEQFF,TGTGCCAGCAGCCGGACAGACTACAATGAGCAGTTCTTC
many,TRBJ2-1,TRBV24-1,.,CATSDFSDSLNEQFF,TGTGCCACCAGTGATTTCTCGGACAGCCTCAATGAGCAGTTCTTC
.,TRBJ2-3,TRBV9,TRBD2,CASSVEAGGTDTQYF,TGTGCCAGCAGCGTAGAAGCGGGAGGCACAGATACGCAGTATTTT
many,TRBJ2-3,TRBV6-5,.,CASSYTMGSTDTQYF,TGTGCCAGCAGTTACACCATGGGGTCCACAGATACGCAGTATTTT
.,TRBJ2-1,TRBV4-1,TRBD2,CASSQGTSGGLYEQFF,TGCGCCAGCAGCCAAGGGACTAGCGGGGGGTTGTATGAGCAGTTCTTC
many,TRBJ2-1,TRBV11-2,.,CASSLTLLADYNEQFF,TGTGCCAGCAGCTTAACCCTCTTGGCAGATTACAATGAGCAGTTCTTC
many,TRBJ1-1,TRBV30,.,CAWSVSWGTEAFF,TGTGCCTGGAGTGTATCATGGGGCACTGAAGCTTTCTTT
many,TRBJ1-2,TRBV7-9,TRBD1,CASSLIDREKSQGYTF,TGTGCCAGCAGCTTAATTGACAGGGAGAAATCTCAAGGCTACACCTTC
many,TRBJ1-1,TRBV27,.,CASSLSTGGGTEAFF,TGTGCCAGCAGTTTATCGACTGGCGGAGGGACTGAAGCTTTCTTT
many,TRBJ1-3,TRBV20-1,.,CSARDLRMAGNTIYF,TGCAGTGCTAGAGATCTGAGGATGGCTGGAAACACCATATATTTT
many,TRBJ2-1,TRBV10-3,.,CAIRKRDPDNEQFF,TGTGCCATCAGAAAGAGGGACCCGGACAATGAGCAGTTCTTC
.,TRBJ2-2,TRBV10-2,.,CASSEPRTGELFF,TGCGCCAGCAGTGAGCCGCGGACCGGGGAGCTGTTTTTT
many,TRBJ2-3,TRBV15,.,CATSSRGTDTQYF,TGTGCCACCAGCTCCAGGGGCACAGATACGCAGTATTTT
many,TRBJ2-1,TRBV12-3/TRBV12-4,TRBD2,CASSRTSGVNEQFF,TGTGCCAGCAGTCGAACTAGCGGAGTCAATGAGCAGTTCTTC
many,TRBJ2-1,TRBV6-2/TRBV6-3,TRBD2,CASRTESWGGTTYNEQFF,TGTGCCAGCAGAACCGAGAGCTGGGGGGGAACCACCTACAATGAGCAGTTCTTC
many,TRBJ2-1,TRBV28,.,CASSRTLKLRNEQFF,TGTGCCAGCAGCAGGACTCTAAAGCTACGCAATGAGCAGTTCTTC
many,TRBJ2-7,TRBV25-1,TRBD2,CASSEYISGTPEQYF,TGTGCCAGCAGTGAATACATTAGCGGGACACCCGAGCAGTACTTC
many,TRBJ2-7,TRBV7-2,.,CASSFRTYEQYF,TGTGCCAGCAGCTTCAGAACCTACGAGCAGTACTTC
.,TRBJ2-7,TRBV3-1,.,CASSQTLGTEQYF,TGTGCCAGCAGCCAGACCCTCGGGACCGAGCAGTACTTC
.,TRBJ2-2,TRBV11-2,TRBD2,CVSSLRLAGFTGELFF,TGTGTCAGCAGCCTCCGACTAGCGGGGTTCACCGGGGAGCTGTTTTTT
.,TRBJ1-1,TRBV3-1,TRBD1,CASSQDPDRVIAIRNPETFF,TGTGCCAGCAGCCAAGATCCCGACAGGGTAATTGCAATACGGAATCCTGAAACTTTCTTT
many,TRBJ2-2,TRBV28,.,CASSLWGDTGELFF,TGTGCCAGCAGTTTATGGGGGGACACCGGGGAGCTGTTTTTT
.,TRBJ2-2,TRBV20-1,TRBD2,CSAVGTSGTGELFF,TGCAGTGCTGTCGGGACTAGCGGGACCGGGGAGCTGTTTTTT
many,TRBJ2-5,TRBV4-3,.,CASSHHSYPLQETQYF,TGCGCCAGCAGCCACCACAGTTATCCTTTACAAGAGACCCAGTACTTC
many,TRBJ1-3,TRBV12-5,.,CASGLVPEFSGNTIYF,TGTGCTAGTGGTTTGGTACCGGAGTTCTCTGGAAACACCATATATTTT
few,TRBJ1-2,TRBV19,TRBD1,CASSLTGFLMDGYTF,TGTGCCAGTAGTTTGACAGGGTTTTTAATGGATGGCTACACCTTC
many,TRBJ2-3,TRBV7-9,TRBD2,CASNIAGGPKDTQYF,TGTGCCAGCAACATAGCGGGAGGGCCAAAAGATACGCAGTATTTT